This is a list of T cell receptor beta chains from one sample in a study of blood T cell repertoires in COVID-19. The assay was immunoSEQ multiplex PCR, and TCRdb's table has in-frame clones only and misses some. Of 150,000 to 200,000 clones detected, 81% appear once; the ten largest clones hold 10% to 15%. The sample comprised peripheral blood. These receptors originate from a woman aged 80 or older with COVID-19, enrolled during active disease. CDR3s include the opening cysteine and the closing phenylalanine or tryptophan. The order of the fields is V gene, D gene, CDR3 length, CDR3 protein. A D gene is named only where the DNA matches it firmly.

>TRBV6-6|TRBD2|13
CASRSSGTGELFF
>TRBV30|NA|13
CAWNPGESYGYTF
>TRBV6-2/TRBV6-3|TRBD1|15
CASSYPGTGLYGYTF
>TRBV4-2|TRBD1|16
CASSQDGTGNTGELFF
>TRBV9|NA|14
CASSVAGEATEAFF
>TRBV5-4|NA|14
CASSLVGSPGEQFF
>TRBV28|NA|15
CASSLMGALPYGYTF
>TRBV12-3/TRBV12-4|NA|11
CASSLGRGQYF
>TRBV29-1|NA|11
CSVVANYGYTF
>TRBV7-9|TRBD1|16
CASSWDRGRLYNEQFF
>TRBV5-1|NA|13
CASSATGNTEAFF
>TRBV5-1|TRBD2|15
CASSLDGTSGSGQYF
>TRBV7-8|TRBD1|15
CASSLGQGSGNTIYF
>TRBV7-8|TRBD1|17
CASSTRLSGTGGGGYTF
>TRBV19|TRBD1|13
CATKQGAYYGYTF
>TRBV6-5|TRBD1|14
CASSYLGTAAGYTF
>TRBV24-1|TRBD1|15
CATSDMDREYNEQFF
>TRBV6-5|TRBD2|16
CASSYSPLAGGSEQFF
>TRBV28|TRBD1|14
CASRAGQGSYGYTF
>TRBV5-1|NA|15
CASSLGDSSYNEQFF
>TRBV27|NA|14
CASRQGFSTDTQYF
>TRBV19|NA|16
CASSIAASSYNSPLHF
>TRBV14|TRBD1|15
CASSQGTGFVYGYTF
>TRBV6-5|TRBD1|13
CASSSGQARGYTF
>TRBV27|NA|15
CASSASGTGTYEQYF
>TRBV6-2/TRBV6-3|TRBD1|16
CASSFSRQGFGSPLHF
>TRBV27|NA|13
CASSLEGNTEAFF
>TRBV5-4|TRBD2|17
CASSPGLAGGPGDTQYF
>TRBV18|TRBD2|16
CASSPGTSGRAGELFF
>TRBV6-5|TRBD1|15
CASSKPPGQRTEAFF
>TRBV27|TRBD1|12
CASKQGNYGYTF
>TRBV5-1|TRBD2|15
CASSPQRGWYNEQFF
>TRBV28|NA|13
CASSSTAWGGYTF
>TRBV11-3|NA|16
CASSLLAGGNTDTQYF
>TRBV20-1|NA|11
CSAIGPGEQYF
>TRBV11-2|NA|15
CASSLDSGFGNTIYF
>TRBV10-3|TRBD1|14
CATRDSRGADTQYF
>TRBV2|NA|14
CASRTLAGNNEQFF